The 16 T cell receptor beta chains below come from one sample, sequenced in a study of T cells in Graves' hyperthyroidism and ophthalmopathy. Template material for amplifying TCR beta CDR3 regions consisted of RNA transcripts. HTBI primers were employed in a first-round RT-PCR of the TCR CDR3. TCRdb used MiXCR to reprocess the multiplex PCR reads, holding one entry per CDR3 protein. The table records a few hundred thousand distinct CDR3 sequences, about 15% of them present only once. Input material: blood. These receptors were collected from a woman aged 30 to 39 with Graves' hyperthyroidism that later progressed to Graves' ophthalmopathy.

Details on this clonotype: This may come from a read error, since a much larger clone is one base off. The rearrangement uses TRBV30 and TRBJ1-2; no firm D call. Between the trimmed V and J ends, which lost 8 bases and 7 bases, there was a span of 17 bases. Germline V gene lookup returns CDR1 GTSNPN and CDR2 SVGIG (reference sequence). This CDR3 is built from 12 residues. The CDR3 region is CARIEGSIGYTF. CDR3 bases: TGTGCCAGGATCGAGGGATCCATTGGCTACACCTTC. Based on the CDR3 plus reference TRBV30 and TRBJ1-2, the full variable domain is SQTIHQWPATLVQPVGSPLSLECTVEGTSNPNLYWYRQAAGRGLQLLFYSVGIGQISSEVPQNLSASRPQDRQFILSSKKLLLSDSGFYLCARIEGSIGYTFGSGTRLTVV.

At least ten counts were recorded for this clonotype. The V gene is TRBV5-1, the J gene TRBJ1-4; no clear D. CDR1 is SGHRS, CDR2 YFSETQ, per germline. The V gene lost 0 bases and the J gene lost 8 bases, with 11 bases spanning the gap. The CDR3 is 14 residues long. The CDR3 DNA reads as TGCGCCAGCAGCTTGGTGGCTGCTGGAGAAAAACTGTTTTTT. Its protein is CASSLVAAGEKLFF. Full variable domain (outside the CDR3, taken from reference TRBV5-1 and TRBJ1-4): KAGVTQTPRYLIKTRGQQVTLSCSPISGHRSVSWYQQTPGQGLQFLFEYFSETQRNKGNFPGRFSGRQFSNSRSEMNVSTLELGDSALYLCASSLVAAGEKLFFGSGTQLSVL.

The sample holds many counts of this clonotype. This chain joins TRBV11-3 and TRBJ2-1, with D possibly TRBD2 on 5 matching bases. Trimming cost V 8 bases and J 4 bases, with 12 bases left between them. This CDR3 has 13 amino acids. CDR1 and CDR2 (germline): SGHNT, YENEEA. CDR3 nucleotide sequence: TGTGCCAGCGCCCCAGAGGGTTACAATGAGCAGTTCTTC. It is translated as CASAPEGYNEQFF.

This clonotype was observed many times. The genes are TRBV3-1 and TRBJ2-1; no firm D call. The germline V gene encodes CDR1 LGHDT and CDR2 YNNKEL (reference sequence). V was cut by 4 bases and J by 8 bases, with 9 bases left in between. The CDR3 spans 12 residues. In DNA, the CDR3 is TGTGCCAGCAGCCTCCAGGTGGATGAGCAGTTCTTC. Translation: CASSLQVDEQFF.

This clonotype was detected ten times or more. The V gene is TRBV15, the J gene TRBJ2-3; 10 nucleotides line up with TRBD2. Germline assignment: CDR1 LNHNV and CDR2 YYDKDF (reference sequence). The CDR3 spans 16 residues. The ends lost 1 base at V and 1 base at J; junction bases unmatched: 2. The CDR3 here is CATSRGLAGGTDTQYF. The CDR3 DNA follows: TGTGCCACCAGCAGAGGACTAGCGGGCGGCACAGATACGCAGTATTTT.

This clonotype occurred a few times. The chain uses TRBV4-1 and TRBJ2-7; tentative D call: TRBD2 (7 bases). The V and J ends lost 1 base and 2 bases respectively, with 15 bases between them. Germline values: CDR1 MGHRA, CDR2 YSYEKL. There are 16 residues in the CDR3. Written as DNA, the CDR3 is TGCGCCAGCAGCCAAGTGGGGAGGGGGAGTACCTACGAGCAGTACTTC. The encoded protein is CASSQVGRGSTYEQYF.

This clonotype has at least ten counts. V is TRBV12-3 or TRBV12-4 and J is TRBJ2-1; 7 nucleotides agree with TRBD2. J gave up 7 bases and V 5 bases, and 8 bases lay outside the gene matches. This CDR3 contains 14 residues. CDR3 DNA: TGTGCCAGCAGTGGGGGGAGGGGTCGAAATGAGCAGTTCTTC. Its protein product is CASSGGRGRNEQFF.

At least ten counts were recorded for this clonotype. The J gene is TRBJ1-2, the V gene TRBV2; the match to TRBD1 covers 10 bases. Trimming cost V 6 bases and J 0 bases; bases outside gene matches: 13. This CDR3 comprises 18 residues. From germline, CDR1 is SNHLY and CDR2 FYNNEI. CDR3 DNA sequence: TGTGCCAGCAGGACTTCTTGGGGGACAGGGGATTCTAACTATGGCTACACCTTC. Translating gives CASRTSWGTGDSNYGYTF.

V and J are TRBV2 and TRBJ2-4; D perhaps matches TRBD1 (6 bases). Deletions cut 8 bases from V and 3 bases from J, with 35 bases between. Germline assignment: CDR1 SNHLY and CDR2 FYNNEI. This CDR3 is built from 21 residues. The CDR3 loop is CASCPRSGQSKKVGVKNIQYF. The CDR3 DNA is TGTGCCAGCTGCCCGAGATCAGGACAGTCCAAAAAGGTTGGGGTCAAAAACATTCAGTACTTC.

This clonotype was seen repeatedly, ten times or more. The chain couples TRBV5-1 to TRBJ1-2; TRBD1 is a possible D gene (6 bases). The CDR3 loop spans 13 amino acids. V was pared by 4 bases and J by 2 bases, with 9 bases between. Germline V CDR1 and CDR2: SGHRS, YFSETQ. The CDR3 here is CASSNGQNYGYTF. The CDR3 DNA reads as TGCGCCAGCAGCAACGGACAGAACTATGGCTACACCTTC.

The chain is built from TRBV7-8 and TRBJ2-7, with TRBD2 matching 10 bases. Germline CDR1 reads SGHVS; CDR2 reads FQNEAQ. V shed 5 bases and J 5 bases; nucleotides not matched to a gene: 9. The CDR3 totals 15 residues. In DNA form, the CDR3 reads TGTGCCAGCAGCCCTGACGGACTAGCGGACCACGAGCAGTACTTC. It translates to CASSPDGLADHEQYF.

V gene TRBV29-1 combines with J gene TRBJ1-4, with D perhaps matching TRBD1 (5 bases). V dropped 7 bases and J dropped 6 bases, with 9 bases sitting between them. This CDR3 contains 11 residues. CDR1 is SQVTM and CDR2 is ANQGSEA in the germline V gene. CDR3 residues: CSGLTDEKLFF. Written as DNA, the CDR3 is TGCAGCGGGCTGACAGATGAAAAACTGTTTTTT.

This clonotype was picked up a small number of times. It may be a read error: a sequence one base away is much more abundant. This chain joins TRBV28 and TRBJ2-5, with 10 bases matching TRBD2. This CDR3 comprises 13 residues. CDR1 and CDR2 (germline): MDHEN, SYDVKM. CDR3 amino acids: CANSWTSGETQYF. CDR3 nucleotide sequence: TGTGCCAACAGTTGGACTAGCGGAGAGACCCAGTACTTC.

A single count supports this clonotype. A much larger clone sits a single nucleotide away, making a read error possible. DNA for the CDR3: TGTGCCAGCAGCTCCCAGGGTACAGATACGCAGTATTTT. The encoded protein is CASSSQGTDTQYF. The genes are TRBV7-3 and TRBJ2-3; a weak D match, TRBD1 (5 bases). V lost 4 bases to trimming and J lost 3 bases, with 8 bases between them. The length of the CDR3 is 13 residues. The germline CDR1 and CDR2 sequences are SGHTA and FQGTGA.

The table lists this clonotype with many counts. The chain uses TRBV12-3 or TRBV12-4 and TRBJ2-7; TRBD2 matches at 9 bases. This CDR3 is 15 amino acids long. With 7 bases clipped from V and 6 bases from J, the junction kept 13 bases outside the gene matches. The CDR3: CASTQGETSGVEQYF. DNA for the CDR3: TGTGCCAGCACCCAAGGGGAGACTAGCGGTGTCGAGCAGTACTTC.

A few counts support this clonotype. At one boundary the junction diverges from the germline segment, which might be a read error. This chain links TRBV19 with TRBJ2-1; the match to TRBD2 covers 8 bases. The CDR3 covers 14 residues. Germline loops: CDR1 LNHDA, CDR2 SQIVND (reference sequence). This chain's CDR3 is CASSISGSYNKQFF. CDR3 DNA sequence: TGTGCCAGTAGTATCAGCGGGAGTTACAATAAGCAGTTCTTC.